Below, one TCR beta chain is given with its context. Its antigen is not known. Unique molecular identifiers featured in how the TCRbeta library was prepared. One entry per CDR3 protein results from TCRdb running MiXCR on the PCR reads. The sample contains some 600,000 distinct CDR3 sequences, approximately 12% of which appear only once. The source of the sample is a study of T-cell reconstitution after alpha-beta-depleted transplantation in children. Study findings and constraints: Newly produced T cells mostly provided counts and TCRbeta diversity after one year, as hyperexpanded clones declined. Some patients' high day-60 TCRbeta diversity was attributed to recipient cells surviving conditioning. Where alpha-beta T cells came from about two months after transplant was reportedly several hundred expanded graft clones.

Deletions cut 0 bases from V and 3 bases from J, with 11 bases between. Germline lookup yields CDR1 LGHNA and CDR2 YSLEER. This CDR3 has 15 amino acids. Sequencing used PBMCs, mostly from graft donor cells, obtained 360 days after TCRalphabeta/CD19-depleted stem cell transplant. The TCR comes from a male patient aged 10 to 17 who had a stem cell transplant for acute myeloid leukemia, so the T cells may come from the graft donor. The J gene is TRBJ1-2, the V gene TRBV4-3; D is unclear. As DNA, the CDR3 is TGCGCCAGCAGCCAAGAAAAACTGGGGTACTATGGCTACACCTTC. This sequence encodes CASSQEKLGYYGYTF.